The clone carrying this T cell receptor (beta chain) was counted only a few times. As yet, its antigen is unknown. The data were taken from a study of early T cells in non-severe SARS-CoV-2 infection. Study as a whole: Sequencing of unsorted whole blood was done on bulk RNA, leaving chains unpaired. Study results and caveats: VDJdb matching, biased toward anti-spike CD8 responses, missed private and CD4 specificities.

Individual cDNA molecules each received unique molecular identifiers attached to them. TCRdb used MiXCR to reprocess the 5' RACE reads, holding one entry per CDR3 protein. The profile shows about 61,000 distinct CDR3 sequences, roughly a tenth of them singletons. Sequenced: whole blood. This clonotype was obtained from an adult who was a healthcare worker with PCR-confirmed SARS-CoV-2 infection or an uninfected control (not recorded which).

CDR3 sequence reads: CASSHRDTSMAEQFF. The CDR3 DNA reads TGCGCCAGCAGCCACCGGGACACCTCAATGGCTGAGCAGTTCTTC. The chain combines TRBV5-1 with TRBJ2-1; weak D call: TRBD1 (6 bases). Trimming left V 4 bases short and J 9 bases short, with 20 bases between. The germline V gene has CDR1 SGHRS and CDR2 YFSETQ. This CDR3 comprises 15 residues.